One and the same sample provided the 26 T cell receptor beta chains below, sequenced in a study of cytomegalovirus exposure and HLA in healthy donors (dated by TCRdb to about 2017). The library came from the immunoSEQ multiplex PCR assay. For the multiplex PCR, a mixture combining 60 forward primers for TCR Vbeta segments and 13 reverse primers for TCR Jbeta segments was used. What TCRdb holds here is the immuneACCESS table cut down to in-frame rearrangements. Part of the clones is not present; checked against another copy, under half of the missing clones reflect an unresolved V gene, and the others are unexplained. The sample includes about 110,000 clones, with roughly 76% observed a single time. The ten largest clones represent 7.7% of the sample. The sequencing input was PBMCs. These receptor sequences come from a woman aged 50 to 60 in good health and CMV-seropositive.

The chain is built from TRBV2 and TRBJ1-6; TRBD1 matches at 7 bases. The CDR3 has 13 amino acids. The ends lost 7 bases at V and 7 bases at J; junction bases unmatched: 4. The germline CDR1 and CDR2 sequences are SNHLY and FYNNEI. The CDR3: CASTTGLNSPLHF. For the CDR3, the DNA is TGTGCCAGCACGACAGGGCTGAATTCACCCCTCCACTTT.

Note on this clone: At the DNA level, this CDR3 is encoded by other sequences in the same sample as well. The chain employs TRBV7-9 and TRBJ2-7; the match to TRBD1 covers 7 bases. CDR1 and CDR2 (germline): SEHNR, FQNEAQ (reference sequence). V gave up 5 bases and J gave up 5 bases; unmatched junction bases: 3. The CDR3 has 12 amino acids. The CDR3, as DNA: TGTGCCAGCAGCCTGGGACAGAACGAGCAGTACTTC. It translates to CASSLGQNEQYF.

CDR3 loop: CASSRDRAYNEQFF. The CDR3 DNA reads as TGTGCCAGCTCAAGGGACAGGGCCTACAATGAGCAGTTCTTC. V is TRBV18 and J is TRBJ2-1; 9 bases agree with TRBD1. V lost 5 bases and J lost 2; bases outside the gene matches: 1. This CDR3 is built from 14 residues. Germline V CDR1 and CDR2: KGHSH, LQKENI.

V is TRBV5-5 and J is TRBJ2-1, with a tentative D call TRBD1 (6 bases). Germline V gene lookup returns CDR1 SGHKS and CDR2 YYEKEE (reference sequence). The CDR3 runs to 15 residues. V shed 7 bases and J shed 5 bases, with 19 bases lying between them. This CDR3 is CASRPLGPGDNEQFF. The CDR3, as DNA: TGTGCCAGCCGCCCTTTAGGGCCAGGGGACAATGAGCAGTTCTTC. The full variable domain, with the rest looked up from reference TRBV5-5 and TRBJ2-1, is DAGVTQSPTHLIKTRGQQVTLRCSPISGHKSVSWYQQVLGQGPQFIFQYYEKEERGRGNFPDRFSARQFPNYSSELNVNALLLGDSALYLCASRPLGPGDNEQFFGPGTRLTVL.

The V call is TRBV7-9, the J call TRBJ2-1; 9 bases fit TRBD2. CDR1 SEHNR and CDR2 FQNEAQ come from the germline V gene (reference sequence). Germline trimming cut 3 bases from V and 7 bases from J; bases unmatched to any gene: 10. This CDR3 contains 16 residues. The CDR3 nucleotides are TGTGCCAGCAGCTTTGCCGGGACTAGCCAAGGGAATGAGCAGTTCTTC. It is translated as CASSFAGTSQGNEQFF. The full variable domain, completed using reference TRBV7-9 and TRBJ2-1, is DTGVSQNPRHKITKRGQNVTFRCDPISEHNRLYWYRQTLGQGPEFLTYFQNEAQLEKSRLLSDRFSAERPKGSFSTLEIQRTEQGDSAMYLCASSFAGTSQGNEQFFGPGTRLTVL.

The chain recombines TRBV4-3 with TRBJ2-1; TRBD2 matches 9 bases. The CDR3 is 16 residues long. From germline, CDR1 is LGHNA and CDR2 YSLEER. Unmatched junction bases numbered 7, after V lost 1 base and J lost 6 bases. CDR3 coding DNA: TGCGCCAGCAGCCAAGTAGCTAGCGGGAACACCAATGAGCAGTTCTTC. It yields the protein CASSQVASGNTNEQFF.

The chain links TRBV18 to TRBJ2-6; D may be TRBD1 (5 bases). Germline loops: CDR1 KGHSH, CDR2 LQKENI. Between the trimmed V and J ends, which lost 3 bases and 0 bases, there was a span of 15 bases. The CDR3 length is 18 residues. The CDR3, as DNA: TGTGCCAGCTCACCCACGACGACAGTGCCCTCTGGGGCCAACGTCCTGACTTTC. Translating gives CASSPTTTVPSGANVLTF.

This chain joins TRBV7-2 and TRBJ2-3, with D possibly TRBD2 on 5 matching bases. Looked up from germline, CDR1 is SGHTA and CDR2 is FQGNSA. The CDR3 is 12 amino acids. Trimming shortened V by 3 bases and J by 8 bases, and 9 bases separated the two germline ends. The CDR3 DNA follows: TGTGCCAGCAGCTTGGAAGAGGGTACGCAGTATTTT. This gives the protein CASSLEEGTQYF.

The chain couples TRBV25-1 to TRBJ2-4, with D tentatively TRBD1 (6 bases). V shed 1 base and J shed 7 bases, with 11 bases lying between them. The germline CDR1 and CDR2 sequences are MGHDK and SYGVNS. The CDR3 is made up of 14 amino acids. The CDR3 nucleotides read TGTGCCAGCAGTGAATCTGGGGGCTTCAACATTCAGTACTTC. It yields the protein CASSESGGFNIQYF.

The rearrangement links TRBV9 to TRBJ2-3; D gene uncertain. Germline V gene lookup returns CDR1 SGDLS and CDR2 YYNGEE. CDR3 length: 13 amino acids. V dropped 0 bases and J dropped 7 bases, with 9 bases sitting between them. The CDR3 sequence: CASSVEEHNTQYF. CDR3 in DNA: TGTGCCAGCAGCGTAGAAGAACATAATACGCAGTATTTT.

V and J are TRBV7-6 and TRBJ1-5; D is uncertain. Germline assignment: CDR1 SGHVS and CDR2 FNYEAQ. V was pared by 2 bases and J by 8 bases, with 10 bases between. The CDR3 totals 13 residues. The CDR3 sequence is CASSLYSREPQHF. CDR3 DNA: TGTGCCAGCAGCTTATATAGCCGCGAGCCCCAGCATTTT. Full variable domain (rest looked up from reference TRBV7-6 and TRBJ1-5): GAGVSQSPRYKVTKRGQDVALRCDPISGHVSLYWYRQALGQGPEFLTYFNYEAQQDKSGLPNDRFSAERPEGSISTLTIQRTEQRDSAMYRCASSLYSREPQHFGDGTRLSIL.

The rearrangement uses TRBV7-2 and TRBJ1-5; 9 positions match TRBD1. The CDR3 is 15 residues long. V was clipped by 6 bases and J by 2 bases; unmatched bases: 5. Looked up from germline, CDR1 is SGHTA and CDR2 is FQGNSA. This CDR3 reads CASSPTGGGNQPQHF. The CDR3 coding sequence is TGTGCCAGCAGTCCAACAGGGGGCGGCAATCAGCCCCAGCATTTT.

The V and J genes are TRBV6-5 and TRBJ1-2, with 7 nucleotides matching TRBD1. CDR3 length equals 15 residues. CDR1 and CDR2 (germline): MNHEY, SVGAGI. The V gene end was trimmed by 5 bases and the J gene end by 7 bases; junction bases not matched to a gene: 13. CDR3 nucleotide sequence: TGTGCCAGCAGTGCTACGACAGGGTGGGTTGGTGGCTACACCTTC. Its protein is CASSATTGWVGGYTF.

This clone was found a few times. This chain joins TRBV5-4 and TRBJ2-1, with D possibly TRBD1 on 5 matching bases. Germline V CDR1 and CDR2: SGHNT, YYREEE (reference sequence). The V end was cut by 3 bases, the J end by 6 bases, with 19 bases between. This CDR3 region has 16 residues. CDR3: CASSSKARVQTNEQFF. The CDR3 coding sequence is TGTGCCAGCAGCTCTAAGGCCAGGGTACAGACCAATGAGCAGTTCTTC. Full variable domain (missing parts from reference TRBV5-4 and TRBJ2-1): ETGVTQSPTHLIKTRGQQVTLRCSSQSGHNTVSWYQQALGQGPQFIFQYYREEENGRGNFPPRFSGLQFPNYSSELNVNALELDDSALYLCASSSKARVQTNEQFFGPGTRLTVL.

The chain uses TRBV7-9 and TRBJ2-5; D may be TRBD2 (6 bases). V was clipped by 6 bases and J by 7 bases, with 15 bases between them. The CDR3 runs to 13 residues. In germline, CDR1 is SEHNR, CDR2 FQNEAQ (reference sequence). The CDR3: CASRTAARGTQYF. As DNA, the CDR3 is TGTGCCAGCAGGACAGCGGCGCGGGGGACCCAGTACTTC.

This clone showed up just once. The V gene is TRBV4-1, the J gene TRBJ2-7; 11 nucleotides agree with TRBD2. Germline CDR1 and CDR2: MGHRA and YSYEKL. The CDR3 is 17 amino acids. J was trimmed by 4 bases and V by 6 bases; bases with no gene match: 14. The CDR3 protein is CASSQLAGASFPYEQYF. CDR3 DNA: TGCGCCAGCAGTCAACTAGCGGGAGCCTCTTTCCCATACGAGCAGTACTTC.

The chain is built from TRBV9 and TRBJ2-1; 9 nucleotides agree with TRBD2. V lost 0 bases and J lost 8; bases outside the gene matches: 9. The CDR3 spans 16 residues. Germline values: CDR1 SGDLS, CDR2 YYNGEE. Written as DNA, the CDR3 is TGTGCCAGCAGCGTAGGTAGTAGCGGGAGTCGGTATGAGCAGTTCTTC. This gives the protein CASSVGSSGSRYEQFF. Filled out from reference TRBV9 and TRBJ2-1, the complete variable domain reads DSGVTQTPKHLITATGQRVTLRCSPRSGDLSVYWYQQSLDQGLQFLIQYYNGEERAKGNILERFSAQQFPDLHSELNLSSLELGDSALYFCASSVGSSGSRYEQFFGPGTRLTVL.

This clone was observed once. J is TRBJ2-3 and V is TRBV4-1, with 9 bases that match TRBD2. Looked up from germline, CDR1 is MGHRA and CDR2 is YSYEKL. The CDR3 length is 15 residues. Trimming cost V 1 base and J 4 bases; bases outside gene matches: 3. The CDR3 loop reads CASSQVAGAADTQYF. The CDR3 nucleotides are TGCGCCAGCAGCCAAGTAGCGGGGGCTGCAGATACGCAGTATTTT.

The chain links TRBV5-4 to TRBJ1-1, with TRBD1 matching 10 bases. The CDR3 has 16 amino acids. CDR1 is SGHNT and CDR2 is YYREEE in the germline V gene (reference sequence). Unmatched junction bases numbered 8, after V lost 3 bases and J lost 3 bases. CDR3: CASSSRQGARHTEAFF. CDR3 in DNA: TGTGCCAGCAGCTCACGACAGGGGGCAAGGCACACTGAAGCTTTCTTT.

In nucleotides, the CDR3 is TGTGCCATCAGTGAAACCTTCGCAGACTCCTACGAGCAGTACTTC. Protein: CAISETFADSYEQYF. The chain couples TRBV10-3 to TRBJ2-7; the D is unclear. This CDR3 is built from 15 residues. Germline loops: CDR1 ENHRY, CDR2 SYGVKD. V lost 3 bases to trimming and J lost 0 bases, with 12 bases between them.

The chain has TRBV18 and TRBJ2-1, with D possibly being TRBD1 (6 bases). The germline V gene has CDR1 KGHSH and CDR2 LQKENI. The CDR3 totals 12 residues. V lost 3 bases and J lost 12, with 12 bases in between. DNA of the CDR3: TGTGCCAGCTCACCCCTGGACAGAGGGCAGTTCTTC. Protein sequence: CASSPLDRGQFF.

The chain recombines TRBV7-2 with TRBJ2-1; 10 nucleotides align to TRBD2. V shed 4 bases and J 14 bases; nucleotides not matched to a gene: 17. The CDR3 totals 16 residues. Looked up from germline, CDR1 is SGHTA and CDR2 is FQGNSA. CDR3 coding DNA: TGTGCCAGCAGCTCCCTTAACAGGGTAGCGGGAGGTTTTGAGTTCTTC. As protein: CASSSLNRVAGGFEFF.

This clone was seen a few times. The genes are TRBV18 and TRBJ2-1; 11 nucleotides align to TRBD2. This CDR3 region has 16 residues. After removal of 4 bases from V and 3 bases from J, the junction contained 5 bases not matched to a gene. Germline assignment: CDR1 KGHSH and CDR2 LQKENI. In DNA form, the CDR3 reads TGTGCCAGCTCACTATTCCTAGCGGGGGGCTACAATGAGCAGTTCTTC. Translated: CASSLFLAGGYNEQFF.

The chain employs TRBV5-8 and TRBJ2-3; 11 nucleotides line up with TRBD2. This CDR3 spans 15 amino acids. With 4 bases clipped from V and 1 base from J, the junction kept 2 bases outside the gene matches. CDR1 is SGHTS, CDR2 YDEGEE, per germline. In DNA form, the CDR3 reads TGTGCCAGCAGCCCGGGACTAGCGGGCACAGATACGCAGTATTTT. Translated: CASSPGLAGTDTQYF. The entire variable domain, with the rest obtained from reference TRBV5-8 and TRBJ2-3, is as follows: EAGVTQSPTHLIKTRGQQATLRCSPISGHTSVYWYQQALGLGLQFLLWYDEGEERNRGNFPPRFSGRQFPNYSSELNVNALELEDSALYLCASSPGLAGTDTQYFGPGTRLTVL.

The V call is TRBV5-5, the J call TRBJ1-5; 7 bases are a match to TRBD1. J lost 1 base, V lost 3 bases, and 4 bases had no gene match. The CDR3 loop spans 15 amino acids. Germline CDR1 is SGHKS and CDR2 is YYEKEE (reference sequence). For the CDR3, the DNA is TGTGCCAGCAGCTCAGGACAGGCGAGCAATCAGCCCCAGCATTTT. Translation: CASSSGQASNQPQHF.

The chain has TRBV6-5 and TRBJ2-3, with 12 nucleotides matching TRBD2. Germline CDR1 is MNHEY and CDR2 is SVGAGI. V dropped 6 bases and J dropped 5; count of bases not matched to a gene: 3. This CDR3 is built from 14 residues. CDR3 nucleotide sequence: TGTGCCAGCAGCCCGACTAGCGGGGGAGATACGCAGTATTTT. It codes for CASSPTSGGDTQYF.